The 15 T cell receptor beta chains presented below share a single source sample, sequenced in a study of CD8+ T cells in alopecia areata. Described treatment: oral pan-JAK inhibitor, 5-10 mg twice daily. Reverse transcribed after extraction, RNA yielded cDNA as the sequencing template. Profiling relied on immunoSEQ multiplex PCR, and the TCRdb table lists in-frame clones only, not all of them. The sample shows over 150,000 clones, around 56% of them seen only once. This specimen consisted of CD4+ T cells sorted from blood, obtained at week 4, from a patient treated with tofacitinib. Receptors were obtained from a human donor with alopecia areata.

This chain joins TRBV29-1 and TRBJ2-1; 9 bases line up with TRBD2. This CDR3 has 13 amino acids. Germline V gene data show CDR1 as SQVTM and CDR2 as ANQGSEA. The junction had 3 bases not matched to a gene; V was cut back by 3 bases and J by 6 bases. The CDR3 nucleotides are TGCAGCGTTGAGGGCGGGAGGGCCAATGAGCAGTTCTTC. Its protein is CSVEGGRANEQFF.

About this clone itself: This specimen includes other DNA sequences encoding the same CDR3. This chain links TRBV29-1 with TRBJ2-3; D remains ambiguous. CDR3 length: 11 amino acids. Germline V gene data show CDR1 as SQVTM and CDR2 as ANQGSEA. Trimming removed 7 bases from V and 0 bases from J, with 5 bases in between. Here the CDR3 reads CSAGSTDTQYF. The CDR3 DNA reads TGCAGCGCCGGGAGCACAGATACGCAGTATTTT.

CDR3 residues: CAWSVVGGEQYF. CDR3 DNA sequence: TGTGCCTGGAGTGTTGTTGGGGGCGAGCAGTACTTC. The rearrangement joins TRBV30 to TRBJ2-7; D may be TRBD1 or TRBD2 (5 bases each). Germline values: CDR1 GTSNPN, CDR2 SVGIG (reference sequence). Trimming cost V 0 bases and J 6 bases, with 9 bases left between them. CDR3 length: 12 amino acids.

V and J are TRBV18 and TRBJ2-7; 10 bases are a match to TRBD2. Germline assignment: CDR1 KGHSH and CDR2 LQKENI. Trimming cost V 6 bases and J 1 base; bases outside gene matches: 6. CDR3 length: 15 residues. CDR3: CASSPPGLASYEQYF. The DNA for the CDR3 is TGTGCCAGCTCGCCCCCGGGACTAGCGTCCTACGAGCAGTACTTC.

V gene TRBV6-5 combines with J gene TRBJ2-1; D unclear. Between the trimmed V and J ends, which lost 6 bases and 6 bases, there was a span of 15 bases. This CDR3 is 14 amino acids long. The germline V gene has CDR1 MNHEY and CDR2 SVGAGI. DNA of the CDR3: TGTGCCAGCAGGGTAAGCTTTGGGCGCAATGAGCAGTTCTTC. Residues: CASRVSFGRNEQFF.

Only a few counts were recorded for this clone. The V gene is TRBV7-3, the J gene TRBJ2-3, with D perhaps given as TRBD1 or TRBD2 (6 bases each). V lost 6 bases and J lost 7, with 17 bases in between. The CDR3 runs 14 residues. Germline V gene data show CDR1 as SGHTA and CDR2 as FQGTGA. The chain's CDR3 is CASRKGGTTNTQYF. The CDR3 region has the DNA TGTGCCAGCAGAAAAGGAGGGACAACAAATACGCAGTATTTT.

The chain joins TRBV4-1 to TRBJ1-2, with D tentatively TRBD1 (5 bases). Germline V lookup: CDR1 MGHRA, CDR2 YSYEKL. The CDR3 consists of 15 residues. Between the trimmed V and J ends, which lost 2 bases and 2 bases, there was a span of 12 bases. The CDR3 here is CASSQNPTENYGYTF. Here the CDR3 DNA reads TGCGCCAGCAGCCAAAATCCGACAGAGAACTATGGCTACACCTTC.

To note about this clone: The sample carries other DNA sequences with the same CDR3. The V and J genes are TRBV4-1 and TRBJ1-1; D perhaps matches TRBD1 (5 bases). The ends were cut back, 6 bases at V and 0 bases at J, with 11 bases in the middle. There are 14 residues in the CDR3. In germline, CDR1 is MGHRA, CDR2 YSYEKL. CDR3 loop: CASRGLTVNTEAFF. Here the CDR3 DNA reads TGCGCCAGCAGGGGGCTGACAGTGAACACTGAAGCTTTCTTT.

This rearrangement joins TRBV29-1 to TRBJ2-5; tentative D call: TRBD1 (5 bases). The CDR3 spans 12 residues. V shed 5 bases and J shed 4 bases, with 11 bases lying between them. Germline CDR1 SQVTM, CDR2 ANQGSEA. In DNA, the CDR3 is TGCAGCGTTTCTGGACATGCAGAGACCCAGTACTTC. Its translation: CSVSGHAETQYF.

This rearrangement joins TRBV30 to TRBJ2-4; 11 bases agree with TRBD1. The CDR3 sequence is 16 residues long. CDR1 and CDR2 from the germline V gene are GTSNPN and SVGIG (reference sequence). With 2 bases clipped from V and 8 bases from J, the junction kept 11 bases outside the gene matches. The CDR3 loop is CAWSSILRDRGYIQYF. Here the CDR3 DNA reads TGTGCCTGGAGTTCGATACTCCGGGACAGGGGGTACATTCAGTACTTC.

The rearrangement uses TRBV4-3 and TRBJ2-7, with 8 bases matching TRBD1. This CDR3 contains 13 residues. V lost 4 bases to trimming and J lost 3 bases; unmatched junction nucleotides: 2. Germline V gene data show CDR1 as LGHNA and CDR2 as YSLEER. Here the CDR3 reads CASSRDRNYEQYF. In DNA form, the CDR3 reads TGCGCCAGCAGCCGGGACAGGAACTACGAGCAGTACTTC.

The chain links TRBV30 to TRBJ1-5; D is undetermined. Trimming pared 0 bases from V and 4 bases from J, leaving 7 bases between. The CDR3 extends over 13 amino acids. Germline values: CDR1 GTSNPN, CDR2 SVGIG (reference sequence). In DNA form, the CDR3 reads TGTGCCTGGAGTGTGGATGGAAATCAGCCCCAGCATTTT. The encoded protein is CAWSVDGNQPQHF.

The chain employs TRBV15 and TRBJ2-1; a weak D match, TRBD2 (5 bases). The germline V and J ends were trimmed by 5 bases and 4 bases, with 15 bases remaining between them. Germline lookup yields CDR1 LNHNV and CDR2 YYDKDF (reference sequence). The CDR3 length is 15 residues. CDR3 protein: CATSLPGSRYNEQFF. DNA for the CDR3: TGTGCCACCAGCTTACCGGGATCCAGATACAATGAGCAGTTCTTC.

This clone came up a few times. J is TRBJ2-7 and V is TRBV20-1; perhaps TRBD2 as D (6 bases). Germline V gives CDR1 DFQATT, CDR2 SNEGSKA (reference sequence). The CDR3 loop spans 11 amino acids. Trimming removed 6 bases at V and 2 bases at J, with 8 bases between. CDR3 in amino acids: CSAGGAYEQYF. CDR3 sequence (DNA): TGCAGTGCCGGAGGGGCCTACGAGCAGTACTTC.

V usage is TRBV5-4 and J usage is TRBJ2-1; 9 bases are a match to TRBD2. Unmatched junction bases numbered 16, after V lost 5 bases and J lost 7 bases. The CDR3 extends over 17 amino acids. CDR1 and CDR2 from the germline V gene are SGHNT and YYREEE (reference sequence). CDR3 amino acids: CASSWKGSGRKGNEQFF. The CDR3 region has the DNA TGTGCCAGCAGTTGGAAGGGGAGCGGGAGGAAGGGAAATGAGCAGTTCTTC.